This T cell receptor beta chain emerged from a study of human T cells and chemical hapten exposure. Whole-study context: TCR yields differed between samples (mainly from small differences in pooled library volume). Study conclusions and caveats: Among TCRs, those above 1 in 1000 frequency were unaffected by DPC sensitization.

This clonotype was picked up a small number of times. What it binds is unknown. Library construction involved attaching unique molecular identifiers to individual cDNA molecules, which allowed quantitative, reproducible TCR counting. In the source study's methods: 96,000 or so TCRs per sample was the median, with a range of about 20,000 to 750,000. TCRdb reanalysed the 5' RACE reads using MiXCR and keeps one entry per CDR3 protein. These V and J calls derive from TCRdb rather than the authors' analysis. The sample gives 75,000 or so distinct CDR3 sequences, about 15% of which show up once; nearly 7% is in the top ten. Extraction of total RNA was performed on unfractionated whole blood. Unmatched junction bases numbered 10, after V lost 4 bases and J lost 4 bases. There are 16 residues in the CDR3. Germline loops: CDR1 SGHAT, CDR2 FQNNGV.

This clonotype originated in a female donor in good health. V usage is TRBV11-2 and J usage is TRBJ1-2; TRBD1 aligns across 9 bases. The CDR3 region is CASSSIQGAGPYGYTF. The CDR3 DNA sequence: TGTGCCAGCAGCTCGATACAGGGGGCTGGACCCTATGGCTACACCTTC.